The sequence of this T cell receptor beta chain was determined in a study of shared clonotypes between healthy human individuals. TCRdb's copy holds only in-frame clones and misses some; the assay was immunoSEQ multiplex PCR. The table records more than 2,000,000 clones, approximately 93% of them present only once. There are 13 residues in the CDR3. Germline-derived CDR1 and CDR2 are WNHNN and SYGVQD (reference sequence). Trimming took 6 bases from V and 2 from J, leaving 11 bases between them. The sequence was collected from a man aged 18 to 35 in good health. Some clones in this sample may be carry-over from other donors' samples. Sequencing was carried out using naive CD4+ T cells from PBMCs. Documented subset: CD45RA+ positively selected. The rearrangement links TRBV10-1 to TRBJ2-7, with a possible D match to TRBD2 (5 bases). The CDR3 bases are TGCGCCAGCAGCGTGGCGGGTACCTACGAGCAGTACTTC. Its translation: CASSVAGTYEQYF.